The sequence of this T cell receptor (beta chain) was determined in a study of cytomegalovirus exposure and HLA in healthy donors. Background on the study: A later analysis reported the same platform for the 90 to 150 validation repertoires and the roughly 700 first-cohort repertoires. Overall study findings and caveats: According to a subsequent analysis, TCR clusters identified in the first cohort showed a tendency to co-occur across the 120 or so validation repertoires. Reportedly, diagnosis of cytomegalovirus status by the classifier showed high specificity and sensitivity.

Germline V CDR1 and CDR2: MDHEN, SYDVKM. The CDR3 totals 15 residues. V trimming: 6 bases; J trimming: 7 bases; junction bases outside the gene matches: 12. The table came from immunoSEQ multiplex PCR; TCRdb's copy has only in-frame clones and leaves some out. The sample has about 110,000 clones, nearly 97% seen once; the top ten hold 0.67%. A remark on this clone: Its antigen is as yet unknown.

The chain is built from TRBV28 and TRBJ2-1; 7 bases agree with TRBD1. Sample: PBMCs. The receptor's source is a woman aged 18-29 years in good health and CMV-seronegative. The CDR3 protein is CASSPPRGPENEQFF. DNA for the CDR3: TGTGCCAGCAGCCCCCCGAGGGGGCCTGAGAATGAGCAGTTCTTC.